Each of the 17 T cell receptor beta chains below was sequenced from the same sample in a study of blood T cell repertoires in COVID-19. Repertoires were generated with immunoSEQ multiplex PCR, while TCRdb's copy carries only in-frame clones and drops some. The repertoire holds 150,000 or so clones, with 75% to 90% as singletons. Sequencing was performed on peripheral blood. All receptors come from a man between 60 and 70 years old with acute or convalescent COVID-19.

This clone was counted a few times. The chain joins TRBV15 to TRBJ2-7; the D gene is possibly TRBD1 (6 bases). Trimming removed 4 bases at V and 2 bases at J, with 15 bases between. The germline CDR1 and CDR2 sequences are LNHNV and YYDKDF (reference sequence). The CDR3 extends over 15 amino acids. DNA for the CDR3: TGTGCCACCAGCACACCGGGGACACCAACCTACGAGCAGTACTTC. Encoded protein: CATSTPGTPTYEQYF.

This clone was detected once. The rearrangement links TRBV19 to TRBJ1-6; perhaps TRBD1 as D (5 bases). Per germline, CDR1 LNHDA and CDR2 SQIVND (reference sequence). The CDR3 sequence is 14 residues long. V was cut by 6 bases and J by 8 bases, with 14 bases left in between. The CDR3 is CASSSDWGDSPLHF. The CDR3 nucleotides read TGTGCCAGTAGCAGTGACTGGGGGGATTCACCCCTCCACTTT.

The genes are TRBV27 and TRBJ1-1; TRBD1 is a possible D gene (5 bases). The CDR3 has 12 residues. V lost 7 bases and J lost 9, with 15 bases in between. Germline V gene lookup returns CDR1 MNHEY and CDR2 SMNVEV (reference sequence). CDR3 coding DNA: TGTGCCAGCAACATGGGTCGGGGGAAAGCTTTCTTT. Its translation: CASNMGRGKAFF.

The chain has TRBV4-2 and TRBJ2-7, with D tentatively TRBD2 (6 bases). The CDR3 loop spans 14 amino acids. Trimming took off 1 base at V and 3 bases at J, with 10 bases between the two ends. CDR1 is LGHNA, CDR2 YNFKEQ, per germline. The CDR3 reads CASSQGREFYEQYF. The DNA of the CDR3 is TGTGCCAGCAGCCAAGGACGGGAGTTCTACGAGCAGTACTTC.

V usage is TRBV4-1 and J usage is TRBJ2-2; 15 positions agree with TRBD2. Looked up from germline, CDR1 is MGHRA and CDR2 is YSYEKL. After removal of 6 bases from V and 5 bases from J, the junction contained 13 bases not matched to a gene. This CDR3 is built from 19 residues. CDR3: CASRLSGLAGGPGTGELFF. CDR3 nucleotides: TGCGCCAGCAGATTAAGCGGACTAGCGGGAGGGCCGGGTACCGGGGAGCTGTTTTTT.

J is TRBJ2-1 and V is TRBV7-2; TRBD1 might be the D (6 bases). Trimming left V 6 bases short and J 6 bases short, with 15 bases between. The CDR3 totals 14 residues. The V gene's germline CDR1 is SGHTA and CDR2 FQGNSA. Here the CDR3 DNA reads TGTGCCAGCAGGACCGGACAGCTTCGCAATGAGCAGTTCTTC. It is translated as CASRTGQLRNEQFF.

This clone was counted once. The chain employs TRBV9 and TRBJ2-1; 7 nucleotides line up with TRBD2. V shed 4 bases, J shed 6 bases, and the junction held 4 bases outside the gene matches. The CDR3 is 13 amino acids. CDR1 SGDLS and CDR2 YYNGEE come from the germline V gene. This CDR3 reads CASSRGLTNEQFF. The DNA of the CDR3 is TGTGCCAGCAGCCGGGGACTAACCAATGAGCAGTTCTTC.

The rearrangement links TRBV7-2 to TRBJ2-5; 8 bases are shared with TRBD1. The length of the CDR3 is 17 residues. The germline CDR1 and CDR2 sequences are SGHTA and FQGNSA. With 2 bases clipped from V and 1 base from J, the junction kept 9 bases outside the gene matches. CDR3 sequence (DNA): TGTGCCAGCAGCTTAAGGGGGTCCGGACAGGGCCAAGAGACCCAGTACTTC. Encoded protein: CASSLRGSGQGQETQYF.

The CDR3 reads CASSSLWTGELFF. CDR3 in DNA: TGTGCCAGCAGCTCCCTATGGACCGGGGAGCTGTTTTTT. The genes are TRBV7-2 and TRBJ2-2; D gene ambiguous. The V gene lost 4 bases and the J gene lost 5 bases, with 8 bases spanning the gap. This CDR3 spans 13 amino acids. Per germline, CDR1 SGHTA and CDR2 FQGNSA.

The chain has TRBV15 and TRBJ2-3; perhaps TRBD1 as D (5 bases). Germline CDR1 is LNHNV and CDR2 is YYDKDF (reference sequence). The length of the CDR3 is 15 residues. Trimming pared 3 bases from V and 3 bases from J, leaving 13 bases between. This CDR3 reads CATSSRGRRTDTQYF. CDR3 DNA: TGTGCCACCAGCAGTAGGGGAAGGCGAACAGATACGCAGTATTTT.

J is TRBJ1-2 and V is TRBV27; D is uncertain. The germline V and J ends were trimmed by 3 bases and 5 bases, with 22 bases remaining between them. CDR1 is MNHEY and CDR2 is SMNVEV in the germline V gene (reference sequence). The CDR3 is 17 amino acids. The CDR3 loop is CASSFYPPWEALYGYTF. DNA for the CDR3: TGTGCCAGCAGTTTTTACCCGCCGTGGGAGGCCTTGTATGGCTACACCTTC.

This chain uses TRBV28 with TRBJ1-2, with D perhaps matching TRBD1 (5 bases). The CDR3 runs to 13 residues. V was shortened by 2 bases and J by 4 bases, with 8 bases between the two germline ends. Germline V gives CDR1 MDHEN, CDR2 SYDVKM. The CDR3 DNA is TGTGCCAGCAGTTTAGGGAGGGGCTATGGCTACACCTTC. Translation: CASSLGRGYGYTF.

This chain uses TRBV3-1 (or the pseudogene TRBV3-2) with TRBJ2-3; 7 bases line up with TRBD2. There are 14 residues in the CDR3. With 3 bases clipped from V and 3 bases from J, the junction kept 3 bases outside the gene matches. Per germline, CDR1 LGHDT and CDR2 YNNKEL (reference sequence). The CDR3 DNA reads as TGTGCCAGCAGCCAGGAAGCGGGGACAGATACGCAGTATTTT. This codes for CASSQEAGTDTQYF.

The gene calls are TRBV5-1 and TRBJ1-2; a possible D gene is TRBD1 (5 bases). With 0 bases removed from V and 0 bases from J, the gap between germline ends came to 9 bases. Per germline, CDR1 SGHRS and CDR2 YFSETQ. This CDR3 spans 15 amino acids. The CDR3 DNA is TGCGCCAGCAGCTTGGGGGGCACAGCTAACTATGGCTACACCTTC. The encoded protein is CASSLGGTANYGYTF. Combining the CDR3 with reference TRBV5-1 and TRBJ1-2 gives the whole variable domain KAGVTQTPRYLIKTRGQQVTLSCSPISGHRSVSWYQQTPGQGLQFLFEYFSETQRNKGNFPGRFSGRQFSNSRSEMNVSTLELGDSALYLCASSLGGTANYGYTFGSGTRLTVV.

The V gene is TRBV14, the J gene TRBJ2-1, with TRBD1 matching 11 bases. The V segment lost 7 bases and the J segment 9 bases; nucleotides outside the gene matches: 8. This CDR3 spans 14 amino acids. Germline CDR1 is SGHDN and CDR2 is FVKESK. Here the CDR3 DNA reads TGTGCCAGCAAAAGGACAGGGGGCTTTAGTGAGCAGTTCTTC. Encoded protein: CASKRTGGFSEQFF.

CDR3 DNA sequence: TGTGCCAGCAGTCAAACCTACGAGCAGTACTTC. Translating gives CASSQTYEQYF. The chain links TRBV6-2 or TRBV6-3 to TRBJ2-7; D is uncertain. Per the germline V gene, CDR1 is MNHEY and CDR2 is SVGEGT. V was clipped by 5 bases and J by 2 bases, with 4 bases between them. The CDR3 is 11 amino acids.

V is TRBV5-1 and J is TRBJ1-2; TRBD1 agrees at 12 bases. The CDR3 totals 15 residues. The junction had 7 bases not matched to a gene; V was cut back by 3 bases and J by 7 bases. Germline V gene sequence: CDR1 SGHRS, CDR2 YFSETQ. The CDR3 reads CASSSGTGGKSGYTF. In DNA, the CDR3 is TGCGCCAGCAGCTCCGGGACAGGGGGCAAAAGTGGCTACACCTTC.